This T cell receptor (beta chain) was captured in a study of breast tumors, draining lymph nodes, adjacent tissues. Samples came from axillary lymph nodes draining the breast cancer. The germline CDR1 and CDR2 sequences are LNHDA and SQIVND (reference sequence). The CDR3 consists of 18 residues. V lost 0 bases, J lost 2 bases, and 9 bases stayed unmatched. Each CDR3 protein is one row after TCRdb ran MiXCR on the multiplex PCR reads. Here the sample spans 200,000 to 250,000 distinct CDR3 sequences, 30% to 35% being singletons. This clonotype was recorded at least ten times. Antigen: not known. Study observations and caveats: Tumor T cell lymph node origin was a supported hypothesis, not proven. Tumor TCR diversity was below lymph nodes but above nontumor tissue.

The sequence came from a female donor with breast cancer. Some clones in this sample may be carry-over from other donors' samples. The chain links TRBV19 to TRBJ2-3; TRBD2 aligns across 9 bases. Sequences were obtained from axillary lymph node tissue. As DNA, the CDR3 is TGTGCCAGTAGTATAGATTTCGCTAGCGGGGCCCTCACAGATACGCAGTATTTT. Its protein is CASSIDFASGALTDTQYF.